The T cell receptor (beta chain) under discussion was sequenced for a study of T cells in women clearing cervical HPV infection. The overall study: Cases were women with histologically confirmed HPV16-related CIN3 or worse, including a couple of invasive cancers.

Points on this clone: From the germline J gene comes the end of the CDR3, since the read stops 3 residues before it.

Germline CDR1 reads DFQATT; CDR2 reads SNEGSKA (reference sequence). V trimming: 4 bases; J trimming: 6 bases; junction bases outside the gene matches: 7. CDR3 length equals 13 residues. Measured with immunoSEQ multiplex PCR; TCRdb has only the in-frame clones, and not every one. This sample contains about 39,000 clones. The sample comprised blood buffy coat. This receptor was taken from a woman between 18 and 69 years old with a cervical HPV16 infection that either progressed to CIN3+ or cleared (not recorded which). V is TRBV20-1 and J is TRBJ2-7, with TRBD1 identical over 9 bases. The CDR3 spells CSAKGQGGREQYF. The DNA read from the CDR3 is TGCAGTGCTAAGGGACAGGGCGGGCGCGAG.